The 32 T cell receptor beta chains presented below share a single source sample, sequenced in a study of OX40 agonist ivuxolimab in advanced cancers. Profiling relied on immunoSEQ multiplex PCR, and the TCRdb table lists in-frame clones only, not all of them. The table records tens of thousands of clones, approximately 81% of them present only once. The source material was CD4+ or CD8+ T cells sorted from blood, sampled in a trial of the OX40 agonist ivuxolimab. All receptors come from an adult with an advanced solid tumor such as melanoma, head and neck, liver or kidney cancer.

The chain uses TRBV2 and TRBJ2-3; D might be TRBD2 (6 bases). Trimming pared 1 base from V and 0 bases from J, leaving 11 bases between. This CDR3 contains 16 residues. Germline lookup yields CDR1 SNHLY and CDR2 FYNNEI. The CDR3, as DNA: TGTGCCAGCAGTGAAGGTAGCGGACCAAGCACAGATACGCAGTATTTT. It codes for CASSEGSGPSTDTQYF.

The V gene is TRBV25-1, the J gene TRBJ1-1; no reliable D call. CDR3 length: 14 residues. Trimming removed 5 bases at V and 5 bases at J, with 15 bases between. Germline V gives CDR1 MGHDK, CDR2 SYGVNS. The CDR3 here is CASSLSPTGTEAFF. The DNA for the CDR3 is TGTGCCAGCAGTCTAAGCCCCACGGGGACTGAAGCTTTCTTT.

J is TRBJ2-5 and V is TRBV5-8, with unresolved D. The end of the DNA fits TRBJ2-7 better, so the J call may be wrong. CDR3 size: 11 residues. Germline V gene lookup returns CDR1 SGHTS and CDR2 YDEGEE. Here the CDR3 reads CASSRLYEQYF. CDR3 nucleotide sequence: TGTGCCAGCAGCCGATTATACGAGCAGTACTTC.

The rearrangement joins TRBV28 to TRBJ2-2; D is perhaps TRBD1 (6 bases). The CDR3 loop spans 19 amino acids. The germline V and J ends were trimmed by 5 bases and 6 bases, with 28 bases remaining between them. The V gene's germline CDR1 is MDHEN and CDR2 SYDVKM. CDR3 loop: CASSPLDLNRDHKAGELFF. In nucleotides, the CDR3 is TGTGCCAGCAGTCCCCTAGACTTAAACAGGGACCACAAGGCCGGGGAGCTGTTTTTT. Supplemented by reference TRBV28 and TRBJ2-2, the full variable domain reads DVKVTQSSRYLVKRTGEKVFLECVQDMDHENMFWYRQDPGLGLRLIYFSYDVKMKEKGDIPEGYSVSREKKERFSLILESASTNQTSMYLCASSPLDLNRDHKAGELFFGEGSRLTVL.

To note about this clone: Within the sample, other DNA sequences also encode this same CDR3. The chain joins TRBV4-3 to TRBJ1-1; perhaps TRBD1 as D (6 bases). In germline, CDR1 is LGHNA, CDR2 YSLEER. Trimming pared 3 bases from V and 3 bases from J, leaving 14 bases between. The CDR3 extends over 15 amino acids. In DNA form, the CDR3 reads TGCGCCAGCAGCCAGGCCGGGACACAATACACTGAAGCTTTCTTT. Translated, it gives CASSQAGTQYTEAFF.

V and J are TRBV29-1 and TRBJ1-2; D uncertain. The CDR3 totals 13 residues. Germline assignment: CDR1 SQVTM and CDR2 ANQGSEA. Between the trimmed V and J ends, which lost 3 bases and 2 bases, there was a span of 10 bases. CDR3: CSVEFAANYGYTF. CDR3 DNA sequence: TGCAGCGTTGAGTTTGCAGCGAACTATGGCTACACCTTC.

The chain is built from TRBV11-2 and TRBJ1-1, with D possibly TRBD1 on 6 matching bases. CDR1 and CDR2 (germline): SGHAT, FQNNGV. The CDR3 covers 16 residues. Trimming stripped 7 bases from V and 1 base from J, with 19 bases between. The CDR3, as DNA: TGTGCCAGCAAATTATGGGGGGCGAGAGCGAACACTGAAGCTTTCTTT. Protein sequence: CASKLWGARANTEAFF.

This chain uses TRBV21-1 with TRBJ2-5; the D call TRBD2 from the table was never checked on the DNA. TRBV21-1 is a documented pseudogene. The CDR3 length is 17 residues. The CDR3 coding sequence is TGTGCCAGCCCCATGACTAGCGGATCCCGTCAGCAAGAGACCCAGTACTTC. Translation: CASPMTSGSRQQETQYF.

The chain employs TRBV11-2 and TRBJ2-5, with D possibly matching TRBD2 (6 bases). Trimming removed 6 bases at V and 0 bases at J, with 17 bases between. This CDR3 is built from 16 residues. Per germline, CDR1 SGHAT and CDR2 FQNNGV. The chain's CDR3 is CASRDEGLAYQETQYF. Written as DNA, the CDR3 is TGTGCCAGCAGAGATGAGGGTCTAGCGTACCAAGAGACCCAGTACTTC. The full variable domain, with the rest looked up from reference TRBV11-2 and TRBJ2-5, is EAGVAQSPRYKIIEKRQSVAFWCNPISGHATLYWYQQILGQGPKLLIQFQNNGVVDDSQLPKDRFSAERLKGVDSTLKIQPAKLEDSAVYLCASRDEGLAYQETQYFGPGTRLLVL.

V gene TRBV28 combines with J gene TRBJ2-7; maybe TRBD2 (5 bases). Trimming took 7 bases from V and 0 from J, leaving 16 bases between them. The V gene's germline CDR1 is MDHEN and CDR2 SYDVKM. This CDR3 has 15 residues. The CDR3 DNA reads TGTGCCAGCAAAGTTCCGGGATTGAGCTCCTACGAGCAGTACTTC. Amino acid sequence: CASKVPGLSSYEQYF.

As DNA, the CDR3 is TGTGCCAGCAGCCCGCCCGGACAAAGGAACACTGAAGCTTTCTTT. Translation: CASSPPGQRNTEAFF. The V gene is TRBV7-9, the J gene TRBJ1-1; D may be TRBD1 (5 bases). Germline loops: CDR1 SEHNR, CDR2 FQNEAQ (reference sequence). V was pared by 5 bases and J by 1 base, with 14 bases between. This CDR3 comprises 15 residues.

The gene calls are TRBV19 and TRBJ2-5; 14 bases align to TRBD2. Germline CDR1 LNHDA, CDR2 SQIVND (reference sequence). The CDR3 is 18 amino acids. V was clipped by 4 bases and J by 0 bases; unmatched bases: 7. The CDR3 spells CASSTGTSGREYQETQYF. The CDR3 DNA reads TGTGCCAGTAGTACCGGGACTAGCGGGAGAGAGTACCAAGAGACCCAGTACTTC.

In DNA form, the CDR3 reads TGTGCCAGCAGCTTAAGGTCGGGGACAGGGTCGCTTCAACAGCCCCAGCATTTT. Translating it yields CASSLRSGTGSLQQPQHF. The chain employs TRBV7-9 and TRBJ1-5; 9 bases agree with TRBD1. Germline V gene lookup returns CDR1 SEHNR and CDR2 FQNEAQ (reference sequence). J lost 7 bases, V lost 2 bases, and 15 bases had no gene match. The CDR3 runs 18 residues.

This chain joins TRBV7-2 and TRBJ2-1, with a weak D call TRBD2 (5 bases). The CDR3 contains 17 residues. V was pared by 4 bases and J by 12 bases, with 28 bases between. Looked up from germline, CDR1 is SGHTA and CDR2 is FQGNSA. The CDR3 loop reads CASSSPDILGINEWQFF. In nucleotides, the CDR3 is TGTGCCAGCAGCTCCCCCGACATACTAGGGATCAATGAGTGGCAGTTCTTC.

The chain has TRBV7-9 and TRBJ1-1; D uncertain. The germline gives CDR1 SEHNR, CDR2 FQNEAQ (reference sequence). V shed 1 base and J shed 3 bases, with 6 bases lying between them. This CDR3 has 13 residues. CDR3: CASSLERHTEAFF. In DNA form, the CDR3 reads TGTGCCAGCAGCTTAGAAAGACACACTGAAGCTTTCTTT.

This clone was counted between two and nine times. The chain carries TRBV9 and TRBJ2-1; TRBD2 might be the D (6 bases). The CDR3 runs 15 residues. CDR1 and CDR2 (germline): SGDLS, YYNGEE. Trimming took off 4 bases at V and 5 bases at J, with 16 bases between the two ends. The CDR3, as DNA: TGTGCCAGCAGCATCTCCGGGACTGGCCACAATGAGCAGTTCTTC. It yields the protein CASSISGTGHNEQFF. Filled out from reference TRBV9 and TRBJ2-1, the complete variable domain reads DSGVTQTPKHLITATGQRVTLRCSPRSGDLSVYWYQQSLDQGLQFLIQYYNGEERAKGNILERFSAQQFPDLHSELNLSSLELGDSALYFCASSISGTGHNEQFFGPGTRLTVL.

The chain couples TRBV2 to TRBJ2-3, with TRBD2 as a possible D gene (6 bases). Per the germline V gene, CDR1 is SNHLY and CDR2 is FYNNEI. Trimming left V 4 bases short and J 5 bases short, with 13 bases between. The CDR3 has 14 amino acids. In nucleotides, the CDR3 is TGTGCCAGCAGTGGAGGGACTTGGCGAGATACGCAGTATTTT. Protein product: CASSGGTWRDTQYF.

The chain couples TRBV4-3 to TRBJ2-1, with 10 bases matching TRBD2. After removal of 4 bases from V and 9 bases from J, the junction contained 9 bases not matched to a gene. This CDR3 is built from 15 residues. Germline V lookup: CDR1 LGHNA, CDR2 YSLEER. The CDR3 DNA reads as TGCGCCAGCAGCCTTCAGCGGGAGGGACGAAGTGAGCAGTTCTTC. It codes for CASSLQREGRSEQFF.

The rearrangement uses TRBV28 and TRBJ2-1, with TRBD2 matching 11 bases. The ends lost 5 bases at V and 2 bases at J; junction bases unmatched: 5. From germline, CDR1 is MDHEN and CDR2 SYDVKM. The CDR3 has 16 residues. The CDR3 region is CASSGTSGLPYNEQFF. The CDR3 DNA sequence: TGTGCCAGCAGTGGGACTAGCGGCCTACCCTACAATGAGCAGTTCTTC. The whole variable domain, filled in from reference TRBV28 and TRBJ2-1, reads DVKVTQSSRYLVKRTGEKVFLECVQDMDHENMFWYRQDPGLGLRLIYFSYDVKMKEKGDIPEGYSVSREKKERFSLILESASTNQTSMYLCASSGTSGLPYNEQFFGPGTRLTVL.

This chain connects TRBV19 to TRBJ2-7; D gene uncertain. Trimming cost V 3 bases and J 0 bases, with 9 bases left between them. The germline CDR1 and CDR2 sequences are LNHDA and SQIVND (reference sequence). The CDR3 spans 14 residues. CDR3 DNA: TGTGCCAGTAGTATGGAGATCGGCTCCTACGAGCAGTACTTC. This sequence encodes CASSMEIGSYEQYF. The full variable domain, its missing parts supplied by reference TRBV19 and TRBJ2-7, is DGGITQSPKYLFRKEGQNVTLSCEQNLNHDAMYWYRQDPGQGLRLIYYSQIVNDFQKGDIAEGYSVSREKKESFPLTVTSAQKNPTAFYLCASSMEIGSYEQYFGPGTRLTVT.

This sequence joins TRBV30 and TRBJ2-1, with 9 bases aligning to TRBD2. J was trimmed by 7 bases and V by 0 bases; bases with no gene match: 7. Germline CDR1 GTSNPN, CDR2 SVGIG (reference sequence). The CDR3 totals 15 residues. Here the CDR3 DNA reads TGTGCCTGGAGTGTCCTCGCGGGAGGGGGAAATGAGCAGTTCTTC. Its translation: CAWSVLAGGGNEQFF.

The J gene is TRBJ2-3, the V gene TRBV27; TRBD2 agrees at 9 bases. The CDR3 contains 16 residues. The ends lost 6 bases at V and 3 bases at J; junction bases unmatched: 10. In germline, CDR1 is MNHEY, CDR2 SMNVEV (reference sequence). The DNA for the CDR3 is TGTGCCAGCAGATTTCAACTAGCGGGCAAAACAGATACGCAGTATTTT. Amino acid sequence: CASRFQLAGKTDTQYF.

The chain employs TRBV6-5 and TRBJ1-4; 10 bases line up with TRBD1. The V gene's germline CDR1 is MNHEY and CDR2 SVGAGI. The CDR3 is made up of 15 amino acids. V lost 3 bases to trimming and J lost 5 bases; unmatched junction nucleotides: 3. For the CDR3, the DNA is TGTGCCAGCAGTTATACGGGACAGGGGAATGAAAAACTGTTTTTT. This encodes CASSYTGQGNEKLFF.

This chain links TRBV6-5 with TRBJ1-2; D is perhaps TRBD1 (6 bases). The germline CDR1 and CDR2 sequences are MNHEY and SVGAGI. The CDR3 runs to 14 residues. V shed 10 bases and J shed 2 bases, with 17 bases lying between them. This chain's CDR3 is CATRRTATNYGYTF. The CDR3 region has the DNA TGTGCCACACGAAGGACAGCAACAAACTATGGCTACACCTTC.

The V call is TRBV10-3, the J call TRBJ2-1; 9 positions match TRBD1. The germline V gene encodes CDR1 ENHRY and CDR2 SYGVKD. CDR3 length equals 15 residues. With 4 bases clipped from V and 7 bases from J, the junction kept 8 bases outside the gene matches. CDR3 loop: CAISGDREARNEQFF. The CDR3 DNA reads TGTGCCATCAGTGGGGACAGGGAGGCGAGGAATGAGCAGTTCTTC.

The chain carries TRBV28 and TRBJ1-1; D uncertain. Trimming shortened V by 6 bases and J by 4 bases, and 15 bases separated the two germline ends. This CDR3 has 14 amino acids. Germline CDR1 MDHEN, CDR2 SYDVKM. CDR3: CASSSVRGFTEAFF. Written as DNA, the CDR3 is TGTGCCAGCAGCTCCGTCCGGGGATTCACTGAAGCTTTCTTT.

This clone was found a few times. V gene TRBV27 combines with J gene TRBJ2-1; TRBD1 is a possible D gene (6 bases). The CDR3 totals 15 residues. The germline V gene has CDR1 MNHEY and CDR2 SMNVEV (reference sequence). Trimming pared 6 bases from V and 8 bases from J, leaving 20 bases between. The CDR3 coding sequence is TGTGCCAGCAGACCACTGGCAGGGGTTATATATGAGCAGTTCTTC. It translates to CASRPLAGVIYEQFF.

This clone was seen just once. In DNA, the CDR3 is TGTGCCAGCAGCCGGGAGGGGGGCATAGATACGCAGTATTTT. It translates to CASSREGGIDTQYF. The chain employs TRBV13 and TRBJ2-3, with 8 bases that match TRBD2. The CDR3 has 14 residues. The germline V gene encodes CDR1 PRHDT and CDR2 FYEKMQ (reference sequence). V was pared by 5 bases and J by 5 bases, with 6 bases of the junction left unmatched.

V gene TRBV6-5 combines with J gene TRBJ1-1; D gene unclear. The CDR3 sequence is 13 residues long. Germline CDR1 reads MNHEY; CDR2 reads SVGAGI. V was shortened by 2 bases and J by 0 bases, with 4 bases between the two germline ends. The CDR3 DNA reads TGTGCCAGCAGTTACCCCATGAACACTGAAGCTTTCTTT. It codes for CASSYPMNTEAFF.

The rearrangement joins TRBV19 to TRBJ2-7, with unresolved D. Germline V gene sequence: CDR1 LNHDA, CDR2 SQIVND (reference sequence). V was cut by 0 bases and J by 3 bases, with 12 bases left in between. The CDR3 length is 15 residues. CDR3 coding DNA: TGTGCCAGTAGTATAGATCCGGCGCAGAGCTACGAGCAGTACTTC. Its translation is CASSIDPAQSYEQYF.

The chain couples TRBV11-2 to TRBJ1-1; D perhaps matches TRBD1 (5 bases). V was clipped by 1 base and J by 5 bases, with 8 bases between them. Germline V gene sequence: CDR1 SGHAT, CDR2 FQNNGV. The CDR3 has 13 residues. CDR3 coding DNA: TGTGCCAGCAGCTTAGTTTCAGGGACTGAAGCTTTCTTT. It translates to CASSLVSGTEAFF.

The CDR3 here is CASSLLAVNNEQFF. The DNA for the CDR3 is TGTGCCAGCAGCTTGTTGGCAGTTAACAATGAGCAGTTCTTC. V usage is TRBV5-6 and J usage is TRBJ2-1; no clear D. Germline assignment: CDR1 SGHDT and CDR2 YYEEEE. The CDR3 runs to 14 residues. Trimming stripped 1 base from V and 5 bases from J, with 10 bases between.